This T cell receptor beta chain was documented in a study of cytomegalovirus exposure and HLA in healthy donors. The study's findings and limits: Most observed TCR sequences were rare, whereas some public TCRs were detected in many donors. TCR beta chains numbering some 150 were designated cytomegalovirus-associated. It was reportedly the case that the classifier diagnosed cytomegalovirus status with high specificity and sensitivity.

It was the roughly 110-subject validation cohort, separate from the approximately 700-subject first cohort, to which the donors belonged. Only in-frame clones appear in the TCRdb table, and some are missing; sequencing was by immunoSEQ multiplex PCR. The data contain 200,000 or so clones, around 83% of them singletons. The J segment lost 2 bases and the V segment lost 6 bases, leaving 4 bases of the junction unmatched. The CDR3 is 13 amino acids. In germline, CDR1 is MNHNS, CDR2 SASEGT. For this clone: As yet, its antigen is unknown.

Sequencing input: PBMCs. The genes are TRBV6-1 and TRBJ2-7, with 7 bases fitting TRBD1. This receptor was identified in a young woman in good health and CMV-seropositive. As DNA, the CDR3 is TGTGCCAGCAGCGTTGGGACAGCCTACGAGCAGTACTTC. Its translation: CASSVGTAYEQYF.